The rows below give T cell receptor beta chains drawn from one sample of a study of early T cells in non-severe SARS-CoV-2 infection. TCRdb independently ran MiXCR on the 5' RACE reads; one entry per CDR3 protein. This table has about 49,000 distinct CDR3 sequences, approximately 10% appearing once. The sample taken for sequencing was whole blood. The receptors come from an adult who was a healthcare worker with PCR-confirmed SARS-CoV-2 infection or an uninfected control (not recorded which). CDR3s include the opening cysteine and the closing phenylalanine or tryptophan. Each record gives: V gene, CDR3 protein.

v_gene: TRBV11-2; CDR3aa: CASSLVFGRGTGIETQYF
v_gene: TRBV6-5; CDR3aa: CASTFGTGGIYEQYF
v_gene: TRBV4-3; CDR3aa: CASSQGGKQYF
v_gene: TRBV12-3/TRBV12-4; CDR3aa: CASRGQAGLQETQYF
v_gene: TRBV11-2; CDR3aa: CASSSIEGAGQPQHF
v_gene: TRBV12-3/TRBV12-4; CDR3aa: CASSFSRGTAQHF
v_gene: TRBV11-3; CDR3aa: CASSLVAGGPQTQYF
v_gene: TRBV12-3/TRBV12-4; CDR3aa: CASSPLWGNQPQHF
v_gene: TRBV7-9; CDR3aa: CASSPPGTGAYEQYF
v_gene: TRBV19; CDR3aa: CASSSARAGRGRLSNQPQHF
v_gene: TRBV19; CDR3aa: CASTYKGSSGANVLTF
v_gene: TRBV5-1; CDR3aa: CASSLARTAYNEQFF
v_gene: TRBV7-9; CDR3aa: CASSKQKAENTIYF
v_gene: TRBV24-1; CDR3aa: CATSTGGTGANVLTF
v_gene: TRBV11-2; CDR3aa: CASSLLGTLRRHQETQYF
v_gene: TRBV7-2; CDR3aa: CASSPKGTQRGAFF
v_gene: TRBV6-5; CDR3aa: CASSYPQAGLYEQYF
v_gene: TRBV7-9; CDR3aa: CASSREVAGTSWKDTQYF
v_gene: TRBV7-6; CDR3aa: CASRPTSGTYNEQFF
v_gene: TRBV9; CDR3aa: CASSVGADRSYNEQFF
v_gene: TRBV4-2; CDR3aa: CASSQRGNDQPQHF
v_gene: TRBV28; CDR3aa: CASSSGQGEQYF
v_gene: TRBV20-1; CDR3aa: CSARESGRFTGELFF
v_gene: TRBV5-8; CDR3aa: CASSLRQGEYEQYF
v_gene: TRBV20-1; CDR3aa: CSAVPRAGEETQYF
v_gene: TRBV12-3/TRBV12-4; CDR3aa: CASSSNTEAFF
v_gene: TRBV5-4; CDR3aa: CASSLDRTPTDTQYF
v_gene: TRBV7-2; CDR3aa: CAAGGAAYGYTF
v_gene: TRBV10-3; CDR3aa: CAISEAGTGDNIQYF
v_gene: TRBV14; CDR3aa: CASSQAGWGTYNSPLHF
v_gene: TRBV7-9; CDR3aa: CASSLEGVLSYEQYF
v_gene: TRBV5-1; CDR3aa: CASSVSAVPGTEAFF
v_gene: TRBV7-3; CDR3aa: CASATPGQGAGELFF
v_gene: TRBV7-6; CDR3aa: CASSLTGRVNEQFF
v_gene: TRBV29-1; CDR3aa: CSVRDTHVHEQYF
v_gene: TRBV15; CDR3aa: CATSKTSGTYNEQFF
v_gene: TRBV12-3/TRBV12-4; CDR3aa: CVSSTIRVQYNEQFF
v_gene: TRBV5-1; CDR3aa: CASSSPQTGSSAPSYGYTF
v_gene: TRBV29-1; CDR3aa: CSAEGRVYGYTF
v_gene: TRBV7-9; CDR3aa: CASSLQVSNTEAFF
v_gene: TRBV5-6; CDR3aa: CASSLTGMDSPLHF
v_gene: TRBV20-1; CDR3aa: CSAETSGGNEQFF
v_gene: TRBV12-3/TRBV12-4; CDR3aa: CASSFPGASGTDTQYF
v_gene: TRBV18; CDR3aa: CASSQPSGGMEEQFF
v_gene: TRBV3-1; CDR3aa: CASSQSGQGEQFF
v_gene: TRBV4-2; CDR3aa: CASSQVETSAYEQYF
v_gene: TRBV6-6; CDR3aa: CASIASGVNTGELFF
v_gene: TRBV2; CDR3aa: CASSGDRVNVLNYGYTF
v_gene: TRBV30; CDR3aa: CACRYTHSPLHF
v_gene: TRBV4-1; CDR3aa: CASSQVRGSNQPQHF